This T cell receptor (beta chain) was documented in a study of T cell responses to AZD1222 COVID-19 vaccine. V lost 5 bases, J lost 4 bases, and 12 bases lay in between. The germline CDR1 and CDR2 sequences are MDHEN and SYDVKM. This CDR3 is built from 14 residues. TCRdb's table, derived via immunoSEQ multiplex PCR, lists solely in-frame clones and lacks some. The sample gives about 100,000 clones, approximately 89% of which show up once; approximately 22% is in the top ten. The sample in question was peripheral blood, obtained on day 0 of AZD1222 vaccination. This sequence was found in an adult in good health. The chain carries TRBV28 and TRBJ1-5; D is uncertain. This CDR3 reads CASSGVPPNQPQHF. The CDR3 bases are TGTGCCAGCAGTGGGGTACCCCCTAATCAGCCCCAGCATTTT.